This T cell receptor (beta chain) was obtained from a study of radiotherapy plus CTLA-4 blockade in lung cancer. With 4 bases removed from V and 8 bases from J, the gap between germline ends came to 15 bases. This CDR3 spans 13 amino acids. Germline CDR1 is SGHRS and CDR2 is YFSETQ. The study's findings and limits: TCR clones originating in tumors grew in number in blood after radiotherapy plus ipilimumab.

Some clones are missing from TCRdb's copy, which holds only in-frame ones; the method was immunoSEQ multiplex PCR. The sample lists approximately 100,000 clones, over 75% occurring once. A note on this clone: Its antigen is as yet unknown.

The receptor was derived from a human donor with non-small cell lung cancer that progressed on radiotherapy plus ipilimumab. Some clones in this sample may be carry-over from other donors' samples. The source material was peripheral blood, sampled from a patient treated with radiotherapy plus ipilimumab. V is TRBV5-1 and J is TRBJ1-1; maybe TRBD1 (5 bases). The CDR3 region is CASSRWGVTEAFF. For the CDR3, the DNA is TGCGCCAGCAGCCGCTGGGGGGTCACAGAAGCTTTCTTT. Drawing the rest from reference TRBV5-1 and TRBJ1-1, the complete variable domain is KAGVTQTPRYLIKTRGQQVTLSCSPISGHRSVSWYQQTPGQGLQFLFEYFSETQRNKGNFPGRFSGRQFSNSRSEMNVSTLELGDSALYLCASSRWGVTEAFFGQGTRLTVV.